Given below is one TCR beta chain in context. This clone's antigen is unknown. No clone much larger than this one lies a single base away; base qualities are absent. This specimen's time point label, interpreted: baseline before first vaccination. Samples from vaccinated people were obtained from the UK trials COV001 and COV002, which included a single-blind randomized controlled phase 2/3 trial of AZD1222 (ChAdOx1 nCoV-19) in healthy adults. For TCRbeta chain sequencing, PBMC samples from trial participants were taken at day 0 and at day 28 after the second dose. Per the germline V gene, KGHSH is the CDR1 and LQKENI is the CDR2. Its CDR3 holds 15 amino acids, cysteine through phenylalanine. This entry keeps only the CDR3 DNA: 45 bases, framed from base 1. The junction shows trimming of 3 bases on V and 4 bases on J, plus 10 bases between the germline ends. This record belongs to a study of T cell responses to AZD1222 COVID-19 vaccine (dated by TCRdb to 2020 to 2023). Broadly, across the study: Because spike-specific TCR depth and breadth did not differ between the two schedules, AZD1222 recipients who got a second dose at roughly 4 weeks were pooled with those who got a second dose at roughly 12 weeks. A total of 233 trial participants underwent TCR sequencing, of whom under 220 had received two doses of AZD1222 and 26 had received two doses of the MenACWY control vaccine. Trial participants were enrolled by age into 18-55, 56-69 and 70-plus year subgroups, with about 150, 28 and 57 TCR-sequenced participants respectively. The paper's findings and limits, for the study overall: Reportedly, close to half of the unique spike-specific TCRs recognized epitopes lying outside the regions that are mutated in the B.1.351 and B.1.1.7 variants. Participants were mostly white British and included more females than males, and it was suggested by the authors that clonal diversity may have been underestimated. In the small 56-69-year group, the increase in depth fell short of significance, most likely because of low power. Because no samples from the day 14 peak response were available, repertoires could be characterized only after the peak T cell response. CD4 TCRs associated with the vaccine covered the entire spike protein, and the dominant responses were in regions 160-218 and 743-854. A significant rise in spike-specific TCR breadth and depth was observed after two AZD1222 doses relative to day 0 and relative to MenACWY recipients. Conclusions about previously exposed vaccinees are limited because only a handful of AZD1222 recipients were SARS-CoV-2 seropositive at baseline.

The CDR3 regions of human TCRbeta chains were analyzed by immunosequencing. Per the authors' processing: Repertoire TCRs were matched against a reference library of SARS-CoV-2-specific TCRs generated with the MIRA antigen-specificity platform. Breadth meant the fraction of unique TCRs that were SARS-CoV-2-associated, whereas depth meant the fraction of total T cells that were SARS-CoV-2-associated. Using the MIRA data, every spike-specific TCR was mapped to the spike region that the TCR reacted to and assigned to either a CD4 or a CD8 class. Log10-transformed breadth and depth values were compared by one-way ANOVA with Sidak's multiple comparisons tests. TCRdb's version of the immuneACCESS table is confined to in-frame rearrangements and falls short of the full clone set. An unresolved V gene accounts for under half of the shortfall where checked; the remainder is of unknown origin. V and J calls and clone size are those listed in that table; D and trimming were worked out from the DNA. In all, the sample holds about 94,000 clones, and nearly 90% of those were seen once. Around 8% of the sample belongs to the ten largest clones.

This TCR was sampled from an adult in good health. The sample in question was peripheral blood, obtained on day 0 of AZD1222 vaccination. The receptor chain draws on TRBV18 and TRBJ2-6, with the identity of the D gene unclear. The CDR3 amino acid sequence is: CASSPLSRGANVLTF. The nucleotide sequence reads TGTGCCAGCTCACCGCTTAGTAGGGGGGCCAACGTCCTGACTTTC.